Each of the 18 T cell receptor beta chains below was sequenced from the same sample in a study of T cell responses to AZD1222 COVID-19 vaccine. Profiled with immunoSEQ multiplex PCR; TCRdb holds only in-frame clones, not every one. The data contain 70,000 or so clones, 88% of them singletons. This specimen consisted of peripheral blood, obtained on day 0 of AZD1222 vaccination. All receptors derive from an adult in good health.

This rearrangement joins TRBV2 to TRBJ1-5, with D unresolved. V lost 7 bases and J 5 bases, leaving 15 bases between the germline ends. The CDR3 has 14 amino acids. Germline-derived CDR1 and CDR2 are SNHLY and FYNNEI. DNA for the CDR3: TGTGCCAGCAAGGAGGCCAGTTTCGATCAGCCCCAGCATTTT. It translates to CASKEASFDQPQHF.

V gene TRBV7-3 combines with J gene TRBJ2-5, with a possible D match to TRBD2 (5 bases). V was shortened by 8 bases and J by 5 bases, with 21 bases between the two germline ends. Germline V lookup: CDR1 SGHTA, CDR2 FQGTGA. CDR3 size: 15 residues. CDR3 region: CASASTPGIGETQYF. The DNA of the CDR3 is TGTGCCAGCGCTTCCACACCCGGGATCGGGGAGACCCAGTACTTC.

In this sample, this clone turned up once. The rearrangement joins TRBV19 to TRBJ2-1; D is undetermined. Germline CDR1 reads LNHDA; CDR2 reads SQIVND (reference sequence). The CDR3 contains 15 residues. Trimming took off 3 bases at V and 0 bases at J, with 9 bases between the two ends. The CDR3 region is CASSIYADSYNEQFF. CDR3 sequence (DNA): TGTGCCAGTAGTATTTATGCAGACTCCTACAATGAGCAGTTCTTC.

In its sample, this clone was seen a few times. The chain employs TRBV4-3 and TRBJ2-6; D uncertain. V shed 0 bases and J shed 0 bases, with 9 bases lying between them. CDR1 and CDR2 from the germline V gene are LGHNA and YSLEER. The CDR3 extends over 17 amino acids. In DNA, the CDR3 is TGCGCCAGCAGCCAAGAGGGCGGCAACTCTGGGGCCAACGTCCTGACTTTC. This sequence encodes CASSQEGGNSGANVLTF.

This chain joins TRBV2 and TRBJ2-5; TRBD2 matches 9 bases. CDR3 length: 14 residues. Germline lookup yields CDR1 SNHLY and CDR2 FYNNEI. V lost 6 bases and J lost 5; bases outside the gene matches: 7. This CDR3 is CASRPGTSLETQYF. The CDR3, as DNA: TGTGCCAGCAGACCCGGGACTAGCCTCGAGACCCAGTACTTC.

This chain joins TRBV28 and TRBJ2-1; D is uncertain. CDR1 is MDHEN, CDR2 SYDVKM, per germline. The CDR3 runs to 12 residues. Between the trimmed V and J ends, which lost 3 bases and 3 bases, there was a span of 3 bases. The CDR3: CASSLGYNEQFF. The CDR3 region has the DNA TGTGCCAGCAGTTTGGGCTACAATGAGCAGTTCTTC.

This chain joins TRBV27 and TRBJ2-1, with D perhaps matching TRBD2 (6 bases). Trimming cost V 5 bases and J 2 bases, with 16 bases left between them. CDR3 size: 16 residues. CDR1 is MNHEY, CDR2 SMNVEV, per germline (reference sequence). The CDR3 DNA reads TGTGCCAGCAGTCACTGGGCGGGATTTACCTACAATGAGCAGTTCTTC. As protein: CASSHWAGFTYNEQFF.

The chain recombines TRBV29-1 with TRBJ1-1; 8 bases fit TRBD1. This CDR3 has 14 residues. The ends lost 4 bases at V and 5 bases at J; junction bases unmatched: 9. The V gene's germline CDR1 is SQVTM and CDR2 ANQGSEA. The CDR3 DNA is TGCAGCGTTGCAGGGGGCCAGGCGGAGACTGAAGCTTTCTTT. Its protein product is CSVAGGQAETEAFF.

The chain is built from TRBV7-9 and TRBJ1-1; a possible D gene is TRBD1 (6 bases). The CDR3 has 15 amino acids. Germline V lookup: CDR1 SEHNR, CDR2 FQNEAQ (reference sequence). Trimming left V 5 bases short and J 3 bases short, with 16 bases between. In DNA, the CDR3 is TGTGCCAGCAGCCGAACAGGGAGTATGCACACTGAAGCTTTCTTT. Amino acids: CASSRTGSMHTEAFF.

V usage is TRBV19 and J usage is TRBJ1-1, with TRBD1 matching over 7 bases. The V and J ends lost 0 bases and 5 bases, in that order; junction bases with no gene match: 6. The CDR3 has 15 residues. Looked up from germline, CDR1 is LNHDA and CDR2 is SQIVND (reference sequence). The CDR3 reads CASSIETGLETEAFF. The CDR3 nucleotides read TGTGCCAGTAGTATAGAGACAGGGTTGGAGACTGAAGCTTTCTTT.

The chain combines TRBV10-3 with TRBJ2-2; TRBD2 matches 9 bases. Per germline, CDR1 ENHRY and CDR2 SYGVKD. This CDR3 is 18 amino acids long. Unmatched junction bases numbered 7, after V lost 0 bases and J lost 2 bases. CDR3 in DNA: TGTGCCATCAGTGAGTCTCTAGCGGGATGGATTAACACCGGGGAGCTGTTTTTT. Translation: CAISESLAGWINTGELFF.

The V call is TRBV7-9, the J call TRBJ2-1, with 8 nucleotides matching TRBD1. Germline lookup yields CDR1 SEHNR and CDR2 FQNEAQ (reference sequence). Trimming removed 5 bases from V and 8 bases from J; junction bases left unmatched: 8. CDR3 length equals 14 residues. As DNA, the CDR3 is TGTGCCAGCAGCACTGGACAGGGCCGTGATGAGCAGTTCTTC. Translated, it gives CASSTGQGRDEQFF.

In its sample, this clone was seen once. The chain combines TRBV5-5 with TRBJ2-1, with a possible D match to TRBD2 (6 bases). CDR3 length equals 17 residues. The V and J ends lost 4 bases and 2 bases respectively, with 19 bases between them. Germline values: CDR1 SGHKS, CDR2 YYEKEE (reference sequence). CDR3 DNA sequence: TGTGCCAGCAGCCCGACCGGCGGGAAAGGGCCCTACAATGAGCAGTTCTTC. Protein product: CASSPTGGKGPYNEQFF.

With regard to this clone: At one end the junction does not follow the germline gene, possibly because of a read error. The CDR3, as DNA: TGTGCCAGCAGTTTAAAGCCTCGTCGCCCGAACACCGGGGAGCTGTTTTTT. Protein product: CASSLKPRRPNTGELFF. The chain has TRBV7-3 and TRBJ2-2; D unresolved. The germline V gene encodes CDR1 SGHTA and CDR2 FQGTGA. The CDR3 runs 17 residues.

The rearrangement links TRBV30 to TRBJ2-5; D may be TRBD1 or TRBD2 (5 bases each). Trimming pared 4 bases from V and 6 bases from J, leaving 18 bases between. The CDR3 has 14 residues. The germline V gene has CDR1 GTSNPN and CDR2 SVGIG (reference sequence). The CDR3, as DNA: TGTGCCTGGAACCTCCCGGGACCGGGGAAGACCCAGTACTTC. Translated: CAWNLPGPGKTQYF. The whole variable domain, filled in from reference TRBV30 and TRBJ2-5, reads SQTIHQWPATLVQPVGSPLSLECTVEGTSNPNLYWYRQAAGRGLQLLFYSVGIGQISSEVPQNLSASRPQDRQFILSSKKLLLSDSGFYLCAWNLPGPGKTQYFGPGTRLLVL.

This chain connects TRBV29-1 to TRBJ2-7, with TRBD1 matching 9 bases. J was trimmed by 6 bases and V by 6 bases; bases with no gene match: 12. The CDR3 spans 14 residues. Germline-derived CDR1 and CDR2 are SQVTM and ANQGSEA. The CDR3 region is CSVAQGQGTGEQYF. The DNA of the CDR3 is TGCAGCGTCGCCCAGGGACAGGGAACGGGCGAGCAGTACTTC.

The V call is TRBV30, the J call TRBJ1-6; D possibly corresponds to TRBD1 (5 bases). The CDR3 is made up of 14 amino acids. Germline CDR1 GTSNPN, CDR2 SVGIG (reference sequence). V gave up 2 bases and J gave up 3 bases, with 8 bases separating them. The CDR3 region is CAWSLDSYNSPLHF. DNA of the CDR3: TGTGCCTGGAGTCTAGACAGCTATAATTCACCCCTCCACTTT.

This rearrangement joins TRBV5-4 to TRBJ2-1; D is ambiguous. Trimming removed 2 bases at V and 1 base at J, with 10 bases between. Per germline, CDR1 SGHNT and CDR2 YYREEE (reference sequence). The CDR3 runs to 15 residues. The CDR3: CASSFFLGSYNEQFF. The CDR3 DNA sequence: TGTGCCAGCAGCTTCTTCCTAGGTTCCTACAATGAGCAGTTCTTC. Full variable domain (rest looked up from reference TRBV5-4 and TRBJ2-1): ETGVTQSPTHLIKTRGQQVTLRCSSQSGHNTVSWYQQALGQGPQFIFQYYREEENGRGNFPPRFSGLQFPNYSSELNVNALELDDSALYLCASSFFLGSYNEQFFGPGTRLTVL.